This T cell receptor beta chain comes out of a study of blood T cell repertoires in COVID-19. The wider study: The United States, Italy and Spain provided the acute and convalescent COVID-19 samples. Nucleic acid was either cDNA or gDNA, and it came from T cells, B-cell-depleted T cells, or PBMCs.

The authors' processing: Reference gene primer amplification gave nucleated cell count estimates. Clones were sequenced by immunoSEQ multiplex PCR, and TCRdb holds only the in-frame ones, with some missing. D and trimming come from the DNA, and the V and J calls and clone size come from that table. The sample records about 130,000 clones, under 85% being singletons. The receptor's source is a man aged 40-49 years with active or convalescent COVID-19. Specimen: peripheral blood.

CDR3: CSVAGTDTQYF. CDR3 DNA sequence: TGCAGCGTTGCAGGGACAGATACGCAGTATTTT. This sequence joins TRBV29-1 and TRBJ2-3, with D maybe TRBD1 (5 bases). The CDR3 has 11 amino acids. Trimming shortened V by 4 bases and J by 3 bases, and 5 bases separated the two germline ends. Germline V gives CDR1 SQVTM, CDR2 ANQGSEA.